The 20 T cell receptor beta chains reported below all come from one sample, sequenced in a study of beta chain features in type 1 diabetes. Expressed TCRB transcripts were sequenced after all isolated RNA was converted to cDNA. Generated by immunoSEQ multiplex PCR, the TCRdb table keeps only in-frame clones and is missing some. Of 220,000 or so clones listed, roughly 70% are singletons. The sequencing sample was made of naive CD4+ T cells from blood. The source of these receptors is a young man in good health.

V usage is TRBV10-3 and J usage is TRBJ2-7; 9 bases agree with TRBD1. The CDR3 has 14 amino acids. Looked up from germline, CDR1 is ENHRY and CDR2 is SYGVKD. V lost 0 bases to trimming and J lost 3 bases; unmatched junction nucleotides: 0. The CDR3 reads CAISESTGGYEQYF. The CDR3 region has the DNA TGTGCCATCAGTGAGTCGACAGGGGGCTACGAGCAGTACTTC.

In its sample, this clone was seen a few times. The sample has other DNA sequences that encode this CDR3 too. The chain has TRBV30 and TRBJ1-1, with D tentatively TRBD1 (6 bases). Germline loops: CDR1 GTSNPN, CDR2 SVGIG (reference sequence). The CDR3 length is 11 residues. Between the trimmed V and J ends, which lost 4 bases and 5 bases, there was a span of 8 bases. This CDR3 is CAWTGDTEAFF. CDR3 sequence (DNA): TGTGCCTGGACAGGGGATACTGAAGCTTTCTTT.

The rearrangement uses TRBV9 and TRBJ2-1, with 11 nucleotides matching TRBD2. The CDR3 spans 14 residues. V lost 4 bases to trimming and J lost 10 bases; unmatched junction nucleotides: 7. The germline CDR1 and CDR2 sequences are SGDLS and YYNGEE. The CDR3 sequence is CASSFGTSGAEQFF. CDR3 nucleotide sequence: TGTGCCAGCAGCTTCGGGACTAGCGGAGCGGAGCAGTTCTTC.

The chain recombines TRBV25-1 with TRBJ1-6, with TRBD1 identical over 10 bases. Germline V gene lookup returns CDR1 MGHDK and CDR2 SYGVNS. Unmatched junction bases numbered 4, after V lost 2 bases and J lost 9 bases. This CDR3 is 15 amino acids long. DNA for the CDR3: TGTGCCAGCAGTGAACTTGGGACAGGGGTTTCACCCCTCCACTTT. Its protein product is CASSELGTGVSPLHF.

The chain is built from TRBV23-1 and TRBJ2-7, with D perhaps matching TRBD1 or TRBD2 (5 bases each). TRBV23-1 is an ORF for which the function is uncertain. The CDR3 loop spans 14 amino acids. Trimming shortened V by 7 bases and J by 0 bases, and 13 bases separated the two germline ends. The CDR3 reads CASKRGRGSYEQYF. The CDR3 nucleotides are TGCGCCAGCAAGAGGGGCCGCGGCTCCTACGAGCAGTACTTC.

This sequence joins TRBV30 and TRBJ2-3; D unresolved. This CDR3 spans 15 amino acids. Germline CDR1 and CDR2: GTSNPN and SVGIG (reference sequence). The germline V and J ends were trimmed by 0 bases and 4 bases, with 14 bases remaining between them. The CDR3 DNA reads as TGTGCCTGGAGTGTTAGGCTAACCGGATCAGATACGCAGTATTTT. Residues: CAWSVRLTGSDTQYF.

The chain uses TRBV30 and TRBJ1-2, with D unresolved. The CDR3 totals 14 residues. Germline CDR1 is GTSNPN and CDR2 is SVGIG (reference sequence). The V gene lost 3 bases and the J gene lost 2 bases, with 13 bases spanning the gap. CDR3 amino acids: CAWRSGGQNYGYTF. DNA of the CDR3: TGTGCCTGGAGATCCGGCGGTCAAAACTATGGCTACACCTTC.

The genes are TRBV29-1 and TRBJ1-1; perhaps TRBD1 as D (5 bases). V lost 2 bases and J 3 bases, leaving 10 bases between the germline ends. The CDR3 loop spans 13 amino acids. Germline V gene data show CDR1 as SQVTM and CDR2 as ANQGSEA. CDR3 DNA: TGCAGCGTTGAATGGTCCAGGGACACTGAAGCTTTCTTT. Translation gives CSVEWSRDTEAFF.

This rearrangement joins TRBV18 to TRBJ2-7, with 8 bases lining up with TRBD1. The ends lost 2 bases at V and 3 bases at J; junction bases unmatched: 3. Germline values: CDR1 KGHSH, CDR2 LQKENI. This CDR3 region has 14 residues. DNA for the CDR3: TGTGCCAGCTCACCAGGGACAGGCGTCTACGAGCAGTACTTC. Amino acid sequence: CASSPGTGVYEQYF.

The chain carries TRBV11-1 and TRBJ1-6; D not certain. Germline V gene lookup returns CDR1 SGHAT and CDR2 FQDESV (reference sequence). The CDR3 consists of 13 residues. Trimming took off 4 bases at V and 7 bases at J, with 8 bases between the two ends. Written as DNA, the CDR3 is TGTGCCAGCAGCTATCGGATGAATTCACCCCTCCACTTT. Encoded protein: CASSYRMNSPLHF.

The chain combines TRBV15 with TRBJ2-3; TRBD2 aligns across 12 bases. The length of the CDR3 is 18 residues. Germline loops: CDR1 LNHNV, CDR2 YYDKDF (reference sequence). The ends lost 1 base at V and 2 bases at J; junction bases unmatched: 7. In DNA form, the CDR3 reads TGTGCCACCAGCAGAGGTGGAGGACTAGCGGGACCCACAGATACGCAGTATTTT. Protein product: CATSRGGGLAGPTDTQYF.

The CDR3 is CASSQGGSGYNEQFF. The CDR3 DNA reads as TGTGCCAGCAGCCAAGGAGGTAGCGGGTACAATGAGCAGTTCTTC. The chain is built from TRBV14 and TRBJ2-1, with 7 positions matching TRBD2. Germline CDR1 reads SGHDN; CDR2 reads FVKESK. The CDR3 consists of 15 residues. After removal of 1 base from V and 4 bases from J, the junction contained 4 bases not matched to a gene.

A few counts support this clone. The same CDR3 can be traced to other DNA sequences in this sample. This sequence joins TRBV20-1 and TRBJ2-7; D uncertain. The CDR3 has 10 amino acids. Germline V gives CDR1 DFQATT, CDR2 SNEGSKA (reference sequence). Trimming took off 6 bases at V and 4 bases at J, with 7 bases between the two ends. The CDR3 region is CSARLYEQYF. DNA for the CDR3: TGCAGTGCACGGCTGTACGAGCAGTACTTC.

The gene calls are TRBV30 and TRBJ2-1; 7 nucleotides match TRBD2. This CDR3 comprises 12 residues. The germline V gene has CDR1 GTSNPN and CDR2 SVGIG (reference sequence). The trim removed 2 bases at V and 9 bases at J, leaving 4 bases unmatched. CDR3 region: CAWSRGRAEQFF. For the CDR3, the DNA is TGTGCCTGGAGTCGGGGGAGGGCTGAGCAGTTCTTC. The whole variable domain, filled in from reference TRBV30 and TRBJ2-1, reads SQTIHQWPATLVQPVGSPLSLECTVEGTSNPNLYWYRQAAGRGLQLLFYSVGIGQISSEVPQNLSASRPQDRQFILSSKKLLLSDSGFYLCAWSRGRAEQFFGPGTRLTVL.

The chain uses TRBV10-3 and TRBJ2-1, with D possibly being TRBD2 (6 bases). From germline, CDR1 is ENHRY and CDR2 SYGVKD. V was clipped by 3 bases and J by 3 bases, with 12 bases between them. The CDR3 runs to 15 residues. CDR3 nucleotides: TGTGCCATCAGTGACAGGCGACTAGACTACAATGAGCAGTTCTTC. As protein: CAISDRRLDYNEQFF.

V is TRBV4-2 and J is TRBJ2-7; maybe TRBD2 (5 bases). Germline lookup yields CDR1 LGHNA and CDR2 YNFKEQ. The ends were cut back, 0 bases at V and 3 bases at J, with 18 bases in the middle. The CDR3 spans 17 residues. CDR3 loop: CASSQERSRLHNYEQYF. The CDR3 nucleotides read TGTGCCAGCAGCCAAGAGAGGTCCCGACTACACAACTACGAGCAGTACTTC.

CDR3 bases: TGTGCCAGCAGTGAACTTGGCAGGTACGAGCAGTACTTC. It is translated as CASSELGRYEQYF. This chain uses TRBV25-1 with TRBJ2-7; D gene ambiguous. Germline CDR1 and CDR2: MGHDK and SYGVNS. This CDR3 is 13 amino acids long. The V gene lost 2 bases and the J gene lost 4 bases, with 9 bases spanning the gap.

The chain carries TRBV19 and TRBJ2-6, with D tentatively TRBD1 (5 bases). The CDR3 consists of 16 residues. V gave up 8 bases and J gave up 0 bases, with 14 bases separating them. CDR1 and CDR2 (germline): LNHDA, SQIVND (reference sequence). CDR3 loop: CASGQGYTSGANVLTF. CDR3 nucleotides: TGTGCCAGTGGTCAGGGTTATACCTCTGGGGCCAACGTCCTGACTTTC.

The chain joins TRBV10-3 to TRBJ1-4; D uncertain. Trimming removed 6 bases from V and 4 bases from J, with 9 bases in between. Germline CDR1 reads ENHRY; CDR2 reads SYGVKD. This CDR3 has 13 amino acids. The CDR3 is CAISGEVNEKLFF. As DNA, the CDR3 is TGTGCCATCAGCGGAGAGGTTAATGAAAAACTGTTTTTT.

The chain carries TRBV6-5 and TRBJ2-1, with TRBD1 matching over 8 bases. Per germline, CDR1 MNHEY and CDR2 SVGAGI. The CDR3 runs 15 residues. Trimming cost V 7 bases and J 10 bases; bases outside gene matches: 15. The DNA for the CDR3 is TGTGCCAGCAATCCCCCCACAGGGGGATCGGGGGAGCAGTTCTTC. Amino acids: CASNPPTGGSGEQFF.